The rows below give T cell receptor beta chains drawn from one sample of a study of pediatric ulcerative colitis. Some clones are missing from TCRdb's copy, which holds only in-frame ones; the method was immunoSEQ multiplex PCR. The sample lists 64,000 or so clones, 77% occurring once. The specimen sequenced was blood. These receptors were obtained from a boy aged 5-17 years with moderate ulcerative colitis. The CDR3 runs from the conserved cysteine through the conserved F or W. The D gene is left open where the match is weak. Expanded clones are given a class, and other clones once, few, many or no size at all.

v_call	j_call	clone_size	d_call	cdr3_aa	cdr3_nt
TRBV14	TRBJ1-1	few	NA	CASSQGSLYTEAFF	TGTGCCAGCAGCCAAGGTTCACTCTACACTGAAGCTTTCTTT
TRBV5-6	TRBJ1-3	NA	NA	CASSPHIRGSGNTIYF	TGTGCCAGCAGCCCTCACATCCGGGGCTCTGGAAACACCATATATTTT
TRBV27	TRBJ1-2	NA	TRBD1	CASSLSRGQRYGYTF	TGTGCCAGCAGTTTATCGAGGGGGCAGCGCTATGGCTACACCTTC
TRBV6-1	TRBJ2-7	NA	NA	CATSRDSYLYEQYF	TGTGCCACCTCTCGGGACTCTTATCTCTACGAGCAGTACTTC
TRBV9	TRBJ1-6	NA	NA	CASSPSGRGWVALHF	TGTGCCAGCAGCCCATCGGGACGTGGCTGGGTGGCCCTCCACTTT
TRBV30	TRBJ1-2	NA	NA	CAWSVGAGANYGYTF	TGTGCCTGGAGTGTTGGGGCAGGAGCTAACTATGGCTACACCTTC
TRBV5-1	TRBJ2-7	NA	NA	CASSLGGGGFPSREQYF	TGCGCCAGCAGCCTTGGTGGAGGGGGATTCCCCTCCCGCGAGCAGTACTTC
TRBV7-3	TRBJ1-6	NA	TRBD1	CASSFSGTGSSPLHF	TGTGCCAGCAGCTTCTCCGGGACAGGGTCCTCACCCCTCCACTTT
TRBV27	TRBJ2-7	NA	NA	CASSLAAPTYYEQYF	TGTGCCAGCAGTTTAGCGGCACCAACTTACTACGAGCAGTACTTC
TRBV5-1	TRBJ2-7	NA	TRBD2	CASSSVPGTSGSIYEQYF	TGCGCCAGCAGCTCCGTCCCGGGGACTAGCGGGAGTATCTACGAGCAGTACTTC
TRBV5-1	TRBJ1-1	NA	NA	CASSLGQPSEAFF	TGCGCCAGCAGCTTAGGACAGCCCTCCGAAGCTTTCTTT
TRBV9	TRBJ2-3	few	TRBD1	CASSVGQGIGTDTQYF	TGTGCCAGCAGCGTGGGACAGGGGATCGGCACAGATACGCAGTATTTT
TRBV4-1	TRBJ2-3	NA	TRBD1	CASSQDLSLVGQGPNTDTQYF	TGCGCCAGCAGCCAAGATTTAAGTCTGGTAGGACAGGGGCCCAACACAGATACGCAGTATTTT
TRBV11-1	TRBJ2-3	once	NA	CASSSTSGTQYF	TGTGCCAGCAGCTCCACCTCGGGTACGCAGTATTTT
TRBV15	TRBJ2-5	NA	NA	CATSRDSQTQYF	TGTGCCACCAGCAGAGATTCTCAGACCCAGTACTTC
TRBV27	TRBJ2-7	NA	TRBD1	CASGTGWRGQYF	TGTGCCAGCGGGACAGGGTGGCGCGGGCAGTACTTC
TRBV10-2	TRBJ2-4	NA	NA	CASSESRYNRNIQYF	TGCGCCAGCAGTGAGTCCCGGTATAATCGGAACATTCAGTACTTC